The subject of this entry is one T cell receptor (beta chain). What this receptor recognizes is not known. Base qualities are missing; no much larger clone stands one base away. The CDR3 covers 18 residues, taking in both the cysteine and the phenylalanine. CDR3 DNA is the only sequence kept; it has 54 bases, read in frame from the first base. The germline V gene (reference sequence) provides CDR1 LNHNV and CDR2 YYDKDF. Trimming takes 2 bases off V and 1 base off J; junction bases not matched to a gene: 10. The data derive from a study of blood T cell repertoires in COVID-19 (dated by TCRdb to the early 2020s). Regarding the complete study: Samples covering the acute and convalescent phases of COVID-19 were provided by collaborators in the United States, Italy and Spain. Samples came from the ongoing ImmuneRACE study (first 160 participants) plus 1,254 subjects from 6 global collaborators. Sample metadata almost always included a de-identified subject ID, COVID-19 status, age in years and sex. The repertoires were released in a freely available public database meant as a resource for research on the immune response to SARS-CoV-2. The prospective study material was composed of cDNA or gDNA derived from T cells, B-cell-depleted T cells, or PBMCs. Where available, HLA class I and class II types were taken from metadata supplied by the sample provider and were not determined by assay-based typing. Deeply sampled blood TCRbeta repertoires from subjects exposed to, actively infected with, or recovered from COVID-19 were included in the dataset. What the authors observed across the whole study: The amount of clinical and demographic metadata varied by source and participant and was provided uncurated.

TCRbeta CDR3 regions were amplified from genomic DNA by means of the immunoSEQ Assay, a bias-controlled multiplex PCR. The original pipeline was this. Nucleated cell counts per sample were estimated from amplification of reference gene primers within the assay. To quantify the absolute abundance of each unique TCRbeta CDR3 rearrangement, sequence reads were collapsed and filtered. For each sample, productive Simpson clonality was calculated as the square root of Simpson's diversity index across productive rearrangements. TCRdb re-hosts the immuneACCESS table, in-frame sequences only. Its copies lack some clones; in the studies checked, an unresolved V gene accounts for under half of them, and the cause for the rest is not known. The DNA was the basis for D and trimming; V, J and clone size are from that table. The sample includes over 85,000 clones, with 70% to 90% observed a single time. The ten largest clones capture about 5% of the sample.

Collaborating institutions collected whole blood in K2EDTA tubes following their own protocols. For TCRbeta analysis, collaborator samples were shipped as frozen whole blood, as isolated PBMCs, or as DNA extracted from either sample type. This receptor was obtained from a man between 65 and 85 years old with acute or convalescent COVID-19. The sequenced sample consisted of peripheral blood. The chain is assembled from TRBV15 and TRBJ2-5, with 10 middle bases fitting TRBD2. The CDR3 loop reads CATSRLSSSGGLQETQYF. Here is the DNA: TGTGCCACCAGCAGACTATCTTCTAGCGGGGGCCTCCAAGAGACCCAGTACTTC.